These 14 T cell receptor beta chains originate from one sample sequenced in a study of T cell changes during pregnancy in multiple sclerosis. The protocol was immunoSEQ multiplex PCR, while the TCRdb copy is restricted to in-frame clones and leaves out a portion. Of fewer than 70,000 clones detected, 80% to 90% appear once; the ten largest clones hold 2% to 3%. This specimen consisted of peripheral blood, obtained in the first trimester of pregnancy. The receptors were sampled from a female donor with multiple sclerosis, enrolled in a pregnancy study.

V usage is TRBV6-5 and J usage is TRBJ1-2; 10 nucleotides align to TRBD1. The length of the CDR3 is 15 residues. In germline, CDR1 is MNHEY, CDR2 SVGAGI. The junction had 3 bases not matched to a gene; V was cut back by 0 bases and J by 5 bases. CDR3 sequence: CASSYSPGQGYGYTF. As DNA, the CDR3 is TGTGCCAGCAGTTACTCTCCGGGACAGGGGTATGGCTACACCTTC.

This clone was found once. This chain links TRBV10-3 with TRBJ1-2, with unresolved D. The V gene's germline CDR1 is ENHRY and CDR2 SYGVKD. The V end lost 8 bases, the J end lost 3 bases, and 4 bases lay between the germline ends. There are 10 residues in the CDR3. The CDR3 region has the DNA TGTGCCATCGCGGACTATGGCTACACCTTC. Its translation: CAIADYGYTF.

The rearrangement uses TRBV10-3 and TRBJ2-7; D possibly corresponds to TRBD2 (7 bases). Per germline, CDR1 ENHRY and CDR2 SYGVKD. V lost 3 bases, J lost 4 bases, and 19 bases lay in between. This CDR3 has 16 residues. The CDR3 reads CAISDPRGADNYEQYF. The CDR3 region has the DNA TGTGCCATCAGTGACCCACGGGGGGCCGATAATTACGAGCAGTACTTC.

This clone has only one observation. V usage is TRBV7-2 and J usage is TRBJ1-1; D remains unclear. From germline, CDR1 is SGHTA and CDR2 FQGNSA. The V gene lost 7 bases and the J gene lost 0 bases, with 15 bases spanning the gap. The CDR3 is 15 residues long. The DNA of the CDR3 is TGTGCCAGCAACCCTCGCGGGGTTTTGAACACTGAAGCTTTCTTT. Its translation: CASNPRGVLNTEAFF.

CDR3 sequence reads: CASSLGASGGTDTQYF. The DNA of the CDR3 is TGTGCCAGCAGCTTAGGGGCTAGCGGAGGCACAGATACGCAGTATTTT. This chain uses TRBV7-9 with TRBJ2-3; 7 nucleotides agree with TRBD2. The CDR3 totals 16 residues. The junction had 5 bases not matched to a gene; V was cut back by 1 base and J by 1 base. Germline loops: CDR1 SEHNR, CDR2 FQNEAQ (reference sequence).

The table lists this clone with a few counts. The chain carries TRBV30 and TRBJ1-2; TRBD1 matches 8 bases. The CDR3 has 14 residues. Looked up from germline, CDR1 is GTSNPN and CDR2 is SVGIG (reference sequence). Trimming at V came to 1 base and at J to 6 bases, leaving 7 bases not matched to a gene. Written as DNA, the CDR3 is TGTGCCTGGAGTGCCACCGACAGGGGAGATGGCTACACCTTC. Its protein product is CAWSATDRGDGYTF.

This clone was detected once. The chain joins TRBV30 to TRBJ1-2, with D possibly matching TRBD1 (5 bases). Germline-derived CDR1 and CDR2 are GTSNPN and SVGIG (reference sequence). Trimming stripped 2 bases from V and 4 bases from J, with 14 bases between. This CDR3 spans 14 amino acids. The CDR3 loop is CAWSRHRLLYGYTF. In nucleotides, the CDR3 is TGTGCCTGGAGTAGGCACAGGCTGCTCTATGGCTACACCTTC.

CDR3 loop: CAISESGGGPYEQYF. In DNA form, the CDR3 reads TGTGCCATCAGTGAGTCAGGGGGGGGCCCCTACGAGCAGTACTTC. The chain has TRBV10-3 and TRBJ2-7; D possibly corresponds to TRBD2 (7 bases). In germline, CDR1 is ENHRY, CDR2 SYGVKD. This CDR3 contains 15 residues. With 0 bases removed from V and 2 bases from J, the gap between germline ends came to 11 bases.

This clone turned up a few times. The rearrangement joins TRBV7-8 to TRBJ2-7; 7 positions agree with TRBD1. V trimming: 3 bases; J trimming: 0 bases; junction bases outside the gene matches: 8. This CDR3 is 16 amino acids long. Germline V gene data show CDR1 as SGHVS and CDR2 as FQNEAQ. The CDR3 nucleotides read TGTGCCAGCAGCTTCCCTACAGGGGCCAACTCCTACGAGCAGTACTTC. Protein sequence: CASSFPTGANSYEQYF.

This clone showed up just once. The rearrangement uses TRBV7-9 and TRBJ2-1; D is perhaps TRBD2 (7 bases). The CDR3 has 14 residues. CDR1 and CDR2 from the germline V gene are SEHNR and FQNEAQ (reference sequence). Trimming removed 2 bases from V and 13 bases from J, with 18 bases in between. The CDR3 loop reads CASSLSRGGRIQFF. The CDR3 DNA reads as TGTGCCAGCAGCTTATCAAGGGGGGGCAGGATCCAGTTCTTC.

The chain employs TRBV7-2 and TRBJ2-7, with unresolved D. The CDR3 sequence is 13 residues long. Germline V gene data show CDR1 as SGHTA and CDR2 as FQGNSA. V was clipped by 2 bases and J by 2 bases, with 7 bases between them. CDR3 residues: CASSLQRTYEQYF. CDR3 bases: TGTGCCAGCAGCTTACAGCGAACCTACGAGCAGTACTTC.

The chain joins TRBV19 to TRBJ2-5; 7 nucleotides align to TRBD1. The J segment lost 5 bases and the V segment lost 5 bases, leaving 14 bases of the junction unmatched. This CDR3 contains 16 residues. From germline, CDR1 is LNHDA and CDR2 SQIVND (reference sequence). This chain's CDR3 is CASSATGQSHWETQYF. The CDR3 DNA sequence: TGTGCCAGTAGTGCCACGGGACAGTCTCACTGGGAGACCCAGTACTTC.

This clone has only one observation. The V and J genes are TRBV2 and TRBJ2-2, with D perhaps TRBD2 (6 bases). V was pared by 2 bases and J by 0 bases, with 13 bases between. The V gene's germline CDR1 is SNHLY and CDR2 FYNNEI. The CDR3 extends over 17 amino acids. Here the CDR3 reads CASSEFRRLANTGELFF. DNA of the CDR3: TGTGCCAGCAGTGAATTTCGTCGACTAGCGAACACCGGGGAGCTGTTTTTT.

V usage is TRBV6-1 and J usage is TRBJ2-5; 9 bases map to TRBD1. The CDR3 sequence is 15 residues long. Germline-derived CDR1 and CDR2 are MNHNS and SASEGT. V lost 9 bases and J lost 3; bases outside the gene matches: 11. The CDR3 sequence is CARRIGTGLKETQYF. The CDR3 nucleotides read TGTGCCAGGCGAATCGGGACAGGGCTAAAAGAGACCCAGTACTTC.